What follows are 5 T cell receptor beta chains derived from one specimen sequenced in a study of blood T cell repertoires in COVID-19. TCRdb's copy holds only in-frame clones and misses some; the assay was immunoSEQ multiplex PCR. The table lists 380,000 or so clones, roughly 77% of them singletons. Sequencing was performed on peripheral blood. The receptors originated from a human donor with acute or convalescent COVID-19. The donor label of this sample is uncertain.

In its sample, this clone was seen a few times. The chain employs TRBV5-6 and TRBJ1-2; the D gene is possibly TRBD1 (6 bases). Germline loops: CDR1 SGHDT, CDR2 YYEEEE. This CDR3 has 15 residues. Trimming took 4 bases from V and 2 from J, leaving 15 bases between them. The CDR3 protein is CASSRGQTTNYGYTF. CDR3 coding DNA: TGTGCCAGCAGCCGTGGACAGACAACGAACTATGGCTACACCTTC.

The V and J genes are TRBV5-1 and TRBJ1-1; D gene unclear. Trimming stripped 3 bases from V and 1 base from J, with 7 bases between. The CDR3 runs to 13 residues. Germline values: CDR1 SGHRS, CDR2 YFSETQ. CDR3 sequence: CASSSRKNTEAFF. CDR3 in DNA: TGCGCCAGCAGCTCCAGGAAGAACACTGAAGCTTTCTTT.

J is TRBJ2-1 and V is TRBV7-9; D is possibly TRBD2 (6 bases). Deletions cut 0 bases from V and 4 bases from J, with 7 bases between. Looked up from germline, CDR1 is SEHNR and CDR2 is FQNEAQ (reference sequence). This CDR3 is built from 14 residues. As DNA, the CDR3 is TGTGCCAGCAGCTTAGCCGGGAGTTACAATGAGCAGTTCTTC. Its translation is CASSLAGSYNEQFF. Based on the CDR3 plus reference TRBV7-9 and TRBJ2-1, the full variable domain is DTGVSQNPRHKITKRGQNVTFRCDPISEHNRLYWYRQTLGQGPEFLTYFQNEAQLEKSRLLSDRFSAERPKGSFSTLEIQRTEQGDSAMYLCASSLAGSYNEQFFGPGTRLTVL.

This clone has just one count. CDR3 in DNA: TGTGCCAGCACCGAGGGACTAGCGACCTACAATGAGCAGTTCTTC. Its translation is CASTEGLATYNEQFF. This chain joins TRBV27 and TRBJ2-1; 10 positions match TRBD2. The CDR3 has 15 residues. Germline CDR1 is MNHEY and CDR2 is SMNVEV (reference sequence). J was trimmed by 2 bases and V by 7 bases; bases with no gene match: 5.

The chain employs TRBV7-9 and TRBJ2-1; 9 bases are shared with TRBD2. This CDR3 spans 15 amino acids. From germline, CDR1 is SEHNR and CDR2 FQNEAQ (reference sequence). V shed 1 base and J 9 bases; nucleotides not matched to a gene: 7. CDR3 nucleotide sequence: TGTGCCAGCAGCTTAGGGGCGGGAGGGCCCCCTGAGCAGTTCTTC. Its protein is CASSLGAGGPPEQFF.